The rows below give T cell receptor beta chains drawn from one sample of a study of vaccination and CD4 T cells after COVID-19. Each CDR3 protein is one row after TCRdb ran MiXCR on the PCR reads. The sample includes 12,000 or so distinct CDR3 sequences, 45% to 60% of them seen just once. These receptors lack a known antigen. Sequencing was done on a sample of CD4+ T cells from blood, cultured in vitro. The receptors were gathered from a human donor who had recovered from COVID-19. CDR3s include the opening cysteine and the closing phenylalanine or tryptophan. D genes are given only for firm matches. Size values are once, few and many counts, or a class for expanded clones, and some rows have none.

v_gene,abundance,d_gene,j_gene,CDR3aa,CDR3nt
TRBV30,NA,NA,TRBJ1-5,CAWSASLEGQPQHF,TGTGCCTGGAGTGCTTCGCTGGAAGGTCAGCCCCAGCATTTT
TRBV20-1,NA,NA,TRBJ1-1,CSATGATEAFF,TGCAGTGCTACTGGGGCCACTGAAGCTTTCTTT
TRBV7-2,NA,NA,TRBJ1-3,CASSPRHPSSGFSGNTIYF,TGTGCCAGCAGCCCAAGGCATCCCTCCTCGGGCTTCTCTGGAAACACCATATATTTT
TRBV19,few,NA,TRBJ2-5,CASSISRDTWETQYF,TGTGCCAGTAGTATATCTCGGGACACCTGGGAGACCCAGTACTTC
TRBV11-3,NA,NA,TRBJ1-1,CASSLGKGPVVEAFF,TGTGCCAGCAGCTTAGGAAAGGGGCCGGTGGTTGAAGCTTTCTTT
TRBV7-3,NA,NA,TRBJ2-3,CASSLGDGTDTQYF,TGTGCCAGCAGCTTAGGGGACGGAACAGATACGCAGTATTTT
TRBV28,NA,NA,TRBJ2-1,CASREENEQFF,TGTGCCAGCCGAGAAGAGAATGAGCAGTTCTTC
TRBV7-2,NA,TRBD1,TRBJ1-6,CASSLGTGSPLHF,TGTGCCAGCAGCTTAGGGACAGGTTCACCCCTCCACTTT
TRBV27,few,NA,TRBJ1-3,CASRPAGAGNTIYF,TGTGCCAGCAGACCCGCGGGGGCTGGAAACACCATATATTTT
TRBV25-1,NA,TRBD1,TRBJ2-5,CASSETGGKETQYF,TGTGCCAGCAGTGAGACAGGGGGTAAGGAGACCCAGTACTTC
TRBV2,NA,NA,TRBJ1-2,CASSRDRGGYTF,TGTGCCAGTAGCCGGGACCGAGGGGGCTACACCTTC
TRBV6-1,NA,TRBD1,TRBJ1-2,CASRTDRGVYGYTF,TGTGCCAGCAGGACGGACAGGGGGGTCTATGGCTACACCTTC
TRBV11-2,few,TRBD1,TRBJ2-5,CASSRRTGQSQETQYF,TGTGCCAGCAGCCGGCGGACAGGGCAATCACAAGAGACCCAGTACTTC
TRBV20-1,NA,NA,TRBJ1-6,CSATGSGGSPLHF,TGCAGTGCTACGGGGTCCGGTGGTTCACCCCTCCACTTT
TRBV7-9,NA,NA,TRBJ2-7,CASSPSQHASYEQYF,TGTGCCAGCAGCCCTTCTCAACACGCCTCCTACGAGCAGTACTTC
TRBV6-5,NA,TRBD2,TRBJ2-5,CASSLGLAGPGETQYF,TGTGCCAGCAGTTTGGGACTAGCGGGGCCGGGGGAGACCCAGTACTTC
TRBV27,NA,NA,TRBJ2-4,CASSSGALAKNIQYF,TGTGCCAGCAGTTCGGGAGCCTTAGCCAAAAACATTCAGTACTTC
TRBV7-2,few,NA,TRBJ1-2,CASSLAREHYGYTF,TGTGCCAGCAGCTTAGCGCGGGAGCACTATGGCTACACCTTC
TRBV7-9,NA,NA,TRBJ1-3,CASSLGVAGNTIYF,TGTGCCAGCAGCCTAGGGGTGGCTGGAAACACCATATATTTT
TRBV12-3/TRBV12-4,NA,NA,TRBJ1-2,CASSLGADYYGYTF,TGTGCCAGCAGTTTAGGGGCAGACTACTATGGCTACACCTTC
TRBV5-1,NA,NA,TRBJ1-1,CASSLPGGTEAFF,TGCGCCAGCAGCTTGCCCGGGGGCACTGAAGCTTTCTTT
TRBV12-5,NA,NA,TRBJ2-1,CASGLPESSYNEQFF,TGTGCTAGTGGTTTGCCCGAGAGCTCCTACAATGAGCAGTTCTTC
TRBV6-5,NA,TRBD2,TRBJ2-1,CASSYGGLAGVEQFF,TGTGCCAGCAGTTACGGAGGACTAGCGGGAGTTGAGCAGTTCTTC